This TCR beta chain comes out of a study of identical twins. TCRdb called the 5' RACE reads again in MiXCR, with one record for every CDR3 protein. The table has 450,000 or so distinct CDR3 sequences, roughly 24% seen once; the top ten hold around 3%. This clonotype was seen a handful of times. The V and J ends lost 0 bases and 4 bases respectively, with 13 bases between them. The CDR3 has 15 amino acids. Germline V CDR1 and CDR2: SGDLS, YYNGEE. This sample also belongs to another study, concerning T cells expressing NK-cell markers. That work states: Seven of the eight sequenced donors were HCMV-seropositive; one was seronegative. Sorting was restricted to alpha-beta TCR T cells by an anti-gamma-delta TCR antibody in several experiments. Researchers report these clonotypes also headed the CD3+CD56-NKG2C+ fraction in a handful of donors.

V gene TRBV9 combines with J gene TRBJ2-5, with D perhaps matching TRBD2 (5 bases). The sample taken for sequencing was CD4+ T cells sorted from blood. This sequence was found in a woman aged 18-30 years in good health. The CDR3 nucleotides read TGTGCCAGCAGCGTAGCGGTAGGGAGAGGAGAGACCCAGTACTTC. This translates into CASSVAVGRGETQYF.